This is a list of T cell receptor beta chains from one sample in a study of T cell responses to AZD1222 COVID-19 vaccine. Assay: immunoSEQ multiplex PCR; the TCRdb copy retains only in-frame clones and omits some. This table has 70,000 or so clones, around 88% appearing once. The sequencing used peripheral blood, collected on day 0 of AZD1222 vaccination. All receptors derive from an adult in good health. CDR3s include the opening cysteine and the closing phenylalanine or tryptophan. D genes are given only for firm matches. The size field is filled for only some rows; it gives once, few, many or a size class.

>16|TRBJ2-2|TRBV3-1/TRBV3-2|-|-
TGTGCCAGCAGCCCCTATCATAGCAGGGGCACCGGGGAGCTGTTTTTT
CASSPYHSRGTGELFF
>17|TRBJ2-1|TRBV7-3|TRBD2|-
TGTGCCAGCAGCTCCACGCTTTTAGCGGGAGGGTGGAATGAGCAGTTCTTC
CASSSTLLAGGWNEQFF
>17|TRBJ2-3|TRBV25-1|TRBD2|-
TGTGCCAGCAGTGATCCGTATAGCGGGAGGGCCTGGAATACGCAGTATTTT
CASSDPYSGRAWNTQYF
>13|TRBJ1-1|TRBV6-5|-|few
TGTGCCAGCAGTACCCGACAGAACACTGAAGCTTTCTTT
CASSTRQNTEAFF
>13|TRBJ1-1|TRBV27|-|-
TGTGCCAGCAGTTATTCGGGTTTTAACGAAGCTTTCTTT
CASSYSGFNEAFF
>15|TRBJ2-1|TRBV6-5|TRBD2|-
TGTGCCAGCATGGAGTTAACGGGAGGGGGGGATGAGCAGTTCTTC
CASMELTGGGDEQFF
>14|TRBJ2-5|TRBV5-4|TRBD2|-
TGTGCCAGCAAGCAAGCGGGGGGGCAGGAGACCCAGTACTTC
CASKQAGGQETQYF
>15|TRBJ1-2|TRBV28|-|-
TGTGCCAGCAGTTCCGAGGGGCCCCCTAACTATGGCTACACCTTC
CASSSEGPPNYGYTF
>15|TRBJ2-1|TRBV7-7|-|once
TGTGCTAGCAGCTTAAAGTTAGGACTCTTTAATGAGCAGTTCTTC
CASSLKLGLFNEQFF
>16|TRBJ2-5|TRBV5-4|TRBD1|-
TGTGCCAGCAGCTTGGGGACAGGGGGCTCGCAAGAGACCCAGTACTTC
CASSLGTGGSQETQYF
>17|TRBJ2-3|TRBV28|TRBD2|-
TGTGCCAGCAGGAGCAGCAAGACTAGCGGGGGCACAGATACGCAGTATTTT
CASRSSKTSGGTDTQYF
>15|TRBJ1-5|TRBV6-1|-|few
TGTGCCAGCAGTGATCCGACAGGTACGGAGGGGCCCCAGCATTTT
CASSDPTGTEGPQHF
>17|TRBJ2-3|TRBV11-2|TRBD1|-
TGTGCCAGCAGCTCAAATGACAGGGTTAGGTCGGCAGATACGCAGTATTTT
CASSSNDRVRSADTQYF
>13|TRBJ2-5|TRBV29-1|-|-
TGCAGCGTTGGTCAGGGAGGGGGAGAGACCCAGTACTTC
CSVGQGGGETQYF
>14|TRBJ2-7|TRBV7-9|-|-
TGTGCCAGCAGCTCGGCCGGGCGGAACTACGAGCAGTACTTC
CASSSAGRNYEQYF
>16|TRBJ1-5|TRBV11-2|-|-
TGTGCCAGCAGCCCCGGACACAAAGGAGGCAATCAGCCCCAGCATTTT
CASSPGHKGGNQPQHF
>15|TRBJ2-1|TRBV5-1|-|-
TGCGCCAGCAGCCCCCGGGACTTGTCGTACAATGAGCAGTTCTTC
CASSPRDLSYNEQFF
>15|TRBJ2-1|TRBV5-1|-|once
TGCGCCAGCAGCTGGGACGGAGACAGCTACAATGAGCAGTTCTTC
CASSWDGDSYNEQFF
>12|TRBJ1-1|TRBV7-9|-|-
TGTGCCAGCAGCCGCCTTTCCACTGAAGCTTTCTTT
CASSRLSTEAFF
>14|TRBJ2-7|TRBV2|TRBD1|-
TGTGCCAGCAGCGGACGACAGGGAAACTACGAGCAGTACTTC
CASSGRQGNYEQYF
>16|TRBJ1-4|TRBV5-1|-|-
TGCGCCAGCAGCTTGGCGCAGGGAGGGACTAATGAAAAACTGTTTTTT
CASSLAQGGTNEKLFF
>14|TRBJ2-3|TRBV13|-|-
TGTGCCAGCAGCCCAGCCTCCGGAGGAGATACGCAGTATTTT
CASSPASGGDTQYF
>16|TRBJ2-2|TRBV4-1|TRBD2|few
TGCGCCAGCAGCCTTTTAGCGGGAAGGCTTAGCGGGGAGCTGTTTTTT
CASSLLAGRLSGELFF
>16|TRBJ2-1|TRBV28|TRBD1|-
TGTGCCAGCAGTTCACCTACCCGGGACAGGGTGAATGAGCAGTTCTTC
CASSSPTRDRVNEQFF